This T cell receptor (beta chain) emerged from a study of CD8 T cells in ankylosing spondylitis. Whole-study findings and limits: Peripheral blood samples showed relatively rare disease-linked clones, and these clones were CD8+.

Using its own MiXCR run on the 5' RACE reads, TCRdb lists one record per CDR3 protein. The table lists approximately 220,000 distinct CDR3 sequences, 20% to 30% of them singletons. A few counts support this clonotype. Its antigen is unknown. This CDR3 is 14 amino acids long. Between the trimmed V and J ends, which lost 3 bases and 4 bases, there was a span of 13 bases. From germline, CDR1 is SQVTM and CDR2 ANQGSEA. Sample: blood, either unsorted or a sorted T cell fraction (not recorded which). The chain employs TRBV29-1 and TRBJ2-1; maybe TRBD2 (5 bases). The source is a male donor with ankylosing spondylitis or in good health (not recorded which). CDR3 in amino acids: CSVEPAENYNEQFF. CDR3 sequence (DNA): TGCAGCGTTGAGCCAGCGGAAAATTACAATGAGCAGTTCTTC.